These 6 T cell receptor beta chains were sequenced from one sample in a study of cytomegalovirus exposure and HLA in healthy donors. In the PCR, 60 Vbeta and 13 Jbeta primers were used. Assay: immunoSEQ multiplex PCR; the TCRdb copy retains only in-frame clones and omits some. The table includes 100,000 to 150,000 clones, roughly 76% detected once. The sequenced sample was PBMCs. These receptors all come from a woman aged 55-75 years in good health and CMV-seropositive.

The genes are TRBV7-9 and TRBJ2-1, with 9 bases aligning to TRBD1. Germline V CDR1 and CDR2: SEHNR, FQNEAQ (reference sequence). Trimming took 5 bases from V and 6 from J; bases not matched to a gene: 8. This CDR3 is 15 amino acids long. The CDR3 DNA reads TGTGCCAGCAGCACCCGTGGACAGGGGAGCAATGAGCAGTTCTTC. Protein product: CASSTRGQGSNEQFF.

The chain is built from TRBV18 and TRBJ1-3; no definite D call. The V end lost 5 bases, the J end lost 0 bases, and 5 bases lay between the germline ends. Germline V gene data show CDR1 as KGHSH and CDR2 as LQKENI. The CDR3 is 13 residues long. The CDR3 here is CASSTGSGNTIYF. DNA for the CDR3: TGTGCCAGCTCAACGGGCTCTGGAAACACCATATATTTT.

The chain joins TRBV30 to TRBJ2-7; D is possibly TRBD1 (5 bases). The CDR3 contains 14 residues. Looked up from germline, CDR1 is GTSNPN and CDR2 is SVGIG (reference sequence). The V end was cut by 2 bases, the J end by 2 bases, with 13 bases between. The CDR3: CAWSRRQKTYEQYF. Here the CDR3 DNA reads TGTGCCTGGAGTAGACGACAGAAGACCTACGAGCAGTACTTC.

This chain uses TRBV30 with TRBJ1-2; no clear D. The CDR3 sequence is 16 residues long. Trimming took 4 bases from V and 3 from J, leaving 21 bases between them. The germline CDR1 and CDR2 sequences are GTSNPN and SVGIG (reference sequence). CDR3 sequence reads: CAWNKKDNTEYYGYTF. The CDR3 bases are TGTGCCTGGAACAAGAAAGACAACACTGAGTACTATGGCTACACCTTC.

V usage is TRBV5-6 and J usage is TRBJ1-2; D remains ambiguous. Germline V gene lookup returns CDR1 SGHDT and CDR2 YYEEEE. Trimming cost V 2 bases and J 4 bases, with 6 bases left between them. CDR3 length equals 12 residues. The chain's CDR3 is CASSLSPYGYTF. The CDR3 coding sequence is TGTGCCAGCAGCTTAAGCCCCTATGGCTACACCTTC.

The chain employs TRBV2 and TRBJ2-7, with 7 bases fitting TRBD2. Trimming took 7 bases from V and 6 from J; bases not matched to a gene: 15. Germline V CDR1 and CDR2: SNHLY, FYNNEI. The CDR3 consists of 15 residues. The CDR3 nucleotides read TGTGCCAGCAATAGCGGGTCTCCGTTTTTTGGCGAGCAGTACTTC. This sequence encodes CASNSGSPFFGEQYF.